One and the same sample provided the 19 T cell receptor beta chains below, sequenced in a study of vaccination and CD4 T cells after COVID-19. No antigen is known for these receptors. Cultured CD4+ T cell DNA was sequenced using the Oncomine TCR Beta short-read assay. TCRdb called the PCR reads again in MiXCR, with one record for every CDR3 protein. The table lists around 16,000 distinct CDR3 sequences, about 67% of them singletons, with about 18% in the top ten. Described treatment: 10-day PBMC culture with coronavirus spike peptide pools or control peptides (ViraFEST assay). Sequences were obtained from CD4+ T cells from blood, cultured in vitro. The receptors shown here come from a human donor who had recovered from COVID-19.

This clonotype has only one observation. The rearrangement links TRBV6-1 to TRBJ2-2, with D perhaps assigned TRBD1 or TRBD2 (5 bases each). CDR1 MNHNS and CDR2 SASEGT come from the germline V gene. V shed 6 bases and J shed 3 bases, with 11 bases lying between them. The CDR3 is 14 residues long. CDR3 in amino acids: CASRRGGDTGELFF. The CDR3 DNA is TGTGCCAGCAGGAGGGGTGGGGACACCGGGGAGCTGTTTTTT.

V gene TRBV27 combines with J gene TRBJ1-6, with D perhaps matching TRBD1 (6 bases). CDR3 length: 17 amino acids. The germline gives CDR1 MNHEY, CDR2 SMNVEV (reference sequence). V was pared by 0 bases and J by 9 bases, with 18 bases between. The CDR3 here is CASSLSGQGLLGSPLHF. The DNA of the CDR3 is TGTGCCAGCAGTTTATCGGGGCAGGGGCTATTGGGTTCACCCCTCCACTTT.

The chain uses TRBV7-3 and TRBJ2-7; D may be TRBD2 (6 bases). Trimming pared 5 bases from V and 7 bases from J, leaving 15 bases between. CDR3 length: 13 amino acids. The germline gives CDR1 SGHTA, CDR2 FQGTGA. CDR3 sequence reads: CASSPMEGWEQYF. The CDR3 DNA is TGTGCCAGCAGCCCAATGGAGGGGTGGGAGCAGTACTTC.

This clonotype was observed a handful of times. V usage is TRBV6-2 or TRBV6-3 and J usage is TRBJ1-2; D not certain. This CDR3 region has 13 residues. Germline values: CDR1 MNHEY, CDR2 SVGEGT. The V gene lost 6 bases and the J gene lost 5 bases, with 13 bases spanning the gap. The CDR3 region has the DNA TGTGCCAGCAGCAGAGACTTAGGGTATGGCTACACCTTC. It translates to CASSRDLGYGYTF.

CDR3 loop: CASTTLQHSGELFF. DNA for the CDR3: TGTGCCAGCACCACCCTACAACACAGCGGGGAGCTGTTTTTT. This chain uses TRBV11-2 with TRBJ2-2; D is unresolved. CDR1 and CDR2 from the germline V gene are SGHAT and FQNNGV. The CDR3 contains 14 residues. V was shortened by 7 bases and J by 7 bases, with 16 bases between the two germline ends.

The rearrangement links TRBV28 to TRBJ2-1; 12 positions match TRBD2. The junction had 18 bases not matched to a gene; V was cut back by 9 bases and J by 12 bases. Germline loops: CDR1 MDHEN, CDR2 SYDVKM. The length of the CDR3 is 16 residues. CDR3 in DNA: TGTGCCAGGAGGACTAGCGGGACCGTCCCCCCGCCCGGGCAGTTCTTC. This codes for CARRTSGTVPPPGQFF. Using reference TRBV28 and TRBJ2-1 for the parts outside the CDR3, the full variable domain is DVKVTQSSRYLVKRTGEKVFLECVQDMDHENMFWYRQDPGLGLRLIYFSYDVKMKEKGDIPEGYSVSREKKERFSLILESASTNQTSMYLCARRTSGTVPPPGQFFGPGTRLTVL.

J is TRBJ1-1 and V is TRBV14; D is uncertain. The CDR3 consists of 13 residues. The V end lost 2 bases, the J end lost 2 bases, and 6 bases lay between the germline ends. CDR1 SGHDN and CDR2 FVKESK come from the germline V gene. The CDR3 is CASSQHTNTEAFF. In nucleotides, the CDR3 is TGTGCCAGCAGCCAACATACTAACACTGAAGCTTTCTTT.

This sequence joins TRBV7-2 and TRBJ1-2; perhaps TRBD1 as D (5 bases). CDR1 SGHTA and CDR2 FQGNSA come from the germline V gene. The CDR3 has 15 amino acids. Trimming pared 7 bases from V and 0 bases from J, leaving 15 bases between. CDR3: CASNTGLLANYGYTF. The CDR3 DNA reads as TGTGCCAGCAACACAGGACTACTAGCTAACTATGGCTACACCTTC.

This chain joins TRBV29-1 and TRBJ2-5, with a weak D call TRBD1 (6 bases). CDR3 length: 13 amino acids. V was pared by 4 bases and J by 1 base, with 10 bases between. Germline CDR1 reads SQVTM; CDR2 reads ANQGSEA. The CDR3 reads CSVARDTQETQYF. The CDR3 region has the DNA TGCAGCGTTGCCAGGGACACCCAAGAGACCCAGTACTTC. The full variable domain, with the rest looked up from reference TRBV29-1 and TRBJ2-5, is SAVISQKPSRDICQRGTSLTIQCQVDSQVTMMFWYRQQPGQSLTLIATANQGSEATYESGFVIDKFPISRPNLTFSTLTVSNMSPEDSSIYLCSVARDTQETQYFGPGTRLLVL.

The chain joins TRBV24-1 to TRBJ1-5; 7 nucleotides agree with TRBD1. Germline lookup yields CDR1 KGHDR and CDR2 SFDVKD. The CDR3 has 15 amino acids. Germline trimming cut 3 bases from V and 2 bases from J; bases unmatched to any gene: 3. The CDR3: CATSDPGTGNQPQHF. For the CDR3, the DNA is TGTGCCACCAGTGATCCCGGGACAGGCAATCAGCCCCAGCATTTT.

The rearrangement uses TRBV20-1 and TRBJ1-1; D remains unclear. V lost 0 bases and J 1 base, leaving 12 bases between the germline ends. In germline, CDR1 is DFQATT, CDR2 SNEGSKA (reference sequence). The CDR3 runs to 15 residues. The CDR3 region is CSARDSGRKNTEAFF. The CDR3 coding sequence is TGCAGTGCTAGAGATTCGGGCAGGAAGAACACTGAAGCTTTCTTT.

The gene calls are TRBV15 and TRBJ2-5, with TRBD2 matching 9 bases. CDR3 length equals 21 residues. CDR1 LNHNV and CDR2 YYDKDF come from the germline V gene (reference sequence). V lost 1 base to trimming and J lost 0 bases; unmatched junction nucleotides: 18. CDR3 sequence (DNA): TGTGCCACCAGCAGAGTGAGTCTTGGTTCTAGCGGGACTAAGTACCAAGAGACCCAGTACTTC. Translated: CATSRVSLGSSGTKYQETQYF.

The V gene is TRBV27, the J gene TRBJ1-1, with a weak D call TRBD1 (5 bases). CDR1 is MNHEY, CDR2 SMNVEV, per germline (reference sequence). Trimming left V 6 bases short and J 2 bases short, with 13 bases between. The CDR3 spans 14 residues. CDR3 residues: CASRKTAGNTEAFF. The CDR3 nucleotides read TGTGCCAGCAGGAAGACAGCCGGCAACACTGAAGCTTTCTTT.

This clonotype turned up a few times. The chain carries TRBV2 and TRBJ1-1; 8 nucleotides line up with TRBD1. The germline gives CDR1 SNHLY, CDR2 FYNNEI. The J segment lost 6 bases and the V segment lost 6 bases, leaving 6 bases of the junction unmatched. The CDR3 loop spans 13 amino acids. In DNA, the CDR3 is TGTGCCAGCAGACCCGACAGGGGCTCTGAAGCTTTCTTT. Amino acids: CASRPDRGSEAFF.

The genes are TRBV24-1 and TRBJ2-1; 7 bases align to TRBD2. The CDR3 is made up of 17 amino acids. V trimming: 3 bases; J trimming: 1 base; junction bases outside the gene matches: 8. Germline CDR1 KGHDR, CDR2 SFDVKD. The CDR3 spells CATSDGLAAISYNEQFF. The DNA of the CDR3 is TGTGCCACCAGTGATGGGCTAGCGGCTATTTCCTACAATGAGCAGTTCTTC.

The chain carries TRBV7-2 and TRBJ2-3; D is uncertain. The V gene's germline CDR1 is SGHTA and CDR2 FQGNSA. This CDR3 region has 13 residues. The V and J ends lost 5 bases and 2 bases respectively, with 8 bases between them. The CDR3, as DNA: TGTGCCAGCAGCCTGGGGATCACAGATACGCAGTATTTT. It is translated as CASSLGITDTQYF.

DNA of the CDR3: TGTGCCAGCAGCTTAGGAGGGAATGGAAACACCATATATTTT. Translation gives CASSLGGNGNTIYF. The rearrangement uses TRBV7-3 and TRBJ1-3; no clear D gene. The CDR3 consists of 14 residues. The V gene's germline CDR1 is SGHTA and CDR2 FQGTGA. Deletions cut 2 bases from V and 3 bases from J, with 8 bases between. The full variable domain, its missing parts supplied by reference TRBV7-3 and TRBJ1-3, is GAGVSQTPSNKVTEKGKYVELRCDPISGHTALYWYRQSLGQGPEFLIYFQGTGAADDSGLPNDRFFAVRPEGSVSTLKIQRTERGDSAVYLCASSLGGNGNTIYFGEGSWLTVV.

V gene TRBV6-2 or TRBV6-3 combines with J gene TRBJ1-1; D not resolved. The CDR3 is 14 amino acids. Trimming stripped 2 bases from V and 1 base from J, with 8 bases between. CDR1 and CDR2 from the germline V gene are MNHEY and SVGEGT. The chain's CDR3 is CASSYLRGNTEAFF. CDR3 sequence (DNA): TGTGCCAGCAGTTACCTTCGGGGGAACACTGAAGCTTTCTTT.

The CDR3 spells CASSSNPGTEETQYF. CDR3 coding DNA: TGTGCCAGCAGCTCCAACCCCGGGACAGAAGAGACCCAGTACTTC. This rearrangement joins TRBV7-9 to TRBJ2-5; the match to TRBD1 covers 7 bases. CDR3 size: 15 residues. V dropped 4 bases and J dropped 3; count of bases not matched to a gene: 8. The V gene's germline CDR1 is SEHNR and CDR2 FQNEAQ (reference sequence).